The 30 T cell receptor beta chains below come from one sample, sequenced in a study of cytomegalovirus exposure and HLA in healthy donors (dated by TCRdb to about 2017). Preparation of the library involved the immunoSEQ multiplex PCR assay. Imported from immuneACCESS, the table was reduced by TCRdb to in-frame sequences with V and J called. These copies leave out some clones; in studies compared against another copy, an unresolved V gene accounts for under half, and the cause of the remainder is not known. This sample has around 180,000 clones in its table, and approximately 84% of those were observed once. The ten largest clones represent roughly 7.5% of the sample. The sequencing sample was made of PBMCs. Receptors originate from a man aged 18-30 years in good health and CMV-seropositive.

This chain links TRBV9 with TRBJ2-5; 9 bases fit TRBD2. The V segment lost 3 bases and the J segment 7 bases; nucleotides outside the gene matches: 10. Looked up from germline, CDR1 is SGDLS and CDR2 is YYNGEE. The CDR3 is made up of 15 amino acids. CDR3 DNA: TGTGCCAGCAGCGAGGGGGGCGGGAGGGGGTTGACCCAGTACTTC. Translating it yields CASSEGGGRGLTQYF.

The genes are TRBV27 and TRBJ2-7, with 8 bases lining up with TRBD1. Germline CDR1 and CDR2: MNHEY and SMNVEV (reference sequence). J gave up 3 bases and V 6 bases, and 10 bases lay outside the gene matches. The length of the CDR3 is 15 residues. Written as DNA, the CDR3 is TGTGCCAGCAGGAGCCTGACAGGGGAATTCTACGAGCAGTACTTC. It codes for CASRSLTGEFYEQYF.

The CDR3 region is CASSPEGAGRYGYTF. Here the CDR3 DNA reads TGTGCCAGCAGCCCGGAGGGGGCAGGGAGGTATGGCTACACCTTC. This chain uses TRBV7-9 with TRBJ1-2, with 7 nucleotides matching TRBD1. Unmatched junction bases numbered 11, after V lost 5 bases and J lost 5 bases. The CDR3 runs to 15 residues. Germline CDR1 SEHNR, CDR2 FQNEAQ (reference sequence).

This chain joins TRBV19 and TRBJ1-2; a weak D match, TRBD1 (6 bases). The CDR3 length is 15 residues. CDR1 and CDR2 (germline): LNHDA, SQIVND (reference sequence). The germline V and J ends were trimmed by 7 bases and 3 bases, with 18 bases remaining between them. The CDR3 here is CASTLRGALDYGYTF. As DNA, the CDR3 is TGTGCCAGTACCCTTCGGGGGGCGTTGGACTATGGCTACACCTTC.

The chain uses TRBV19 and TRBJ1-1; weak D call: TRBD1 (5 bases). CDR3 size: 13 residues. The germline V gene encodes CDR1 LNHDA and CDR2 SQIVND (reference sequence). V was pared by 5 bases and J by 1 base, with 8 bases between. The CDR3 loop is CASSATGNTEAFF. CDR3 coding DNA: TGTGCCAGTAGTGCCACAGGGAACACTGAAGCTTTCTTT. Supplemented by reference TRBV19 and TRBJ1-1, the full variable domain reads DGGITQSPKYLFRKEGQNVTLSCEQNLNHDAMYWYRQDPGQGLRLIYYSQIVNDFQKGDIAEGYSVSREKKESFPLTVTSAQKNPTAFYLCASSATGNTEAFFGQGTRLTVV.

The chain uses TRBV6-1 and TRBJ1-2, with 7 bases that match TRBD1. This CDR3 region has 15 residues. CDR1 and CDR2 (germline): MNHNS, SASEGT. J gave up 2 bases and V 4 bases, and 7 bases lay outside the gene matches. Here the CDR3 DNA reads TGTGCCAGCAGTGGCCATGGGGACAGCAACTATGGCTACACCTTC. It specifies CASSGHGDSNYGYTF.

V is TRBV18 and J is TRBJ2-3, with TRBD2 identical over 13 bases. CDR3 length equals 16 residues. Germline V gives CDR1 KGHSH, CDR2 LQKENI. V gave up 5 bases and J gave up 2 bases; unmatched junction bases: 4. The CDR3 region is CASSSLAGGLTDTQYF. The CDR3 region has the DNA TGTGCCAGCTCATCACTAGCGGGAGGGCTCACAGATACGCAGTATTTT.

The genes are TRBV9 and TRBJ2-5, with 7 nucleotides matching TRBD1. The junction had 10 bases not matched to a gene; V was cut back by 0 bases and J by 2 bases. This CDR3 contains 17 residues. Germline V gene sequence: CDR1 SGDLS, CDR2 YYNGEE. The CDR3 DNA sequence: TGTGCCAGCAGCGTAGCTACCAGGGGGTCGGGGCAAGAGACCCAGTACTTC. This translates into CASSVATRGSGQETQYF. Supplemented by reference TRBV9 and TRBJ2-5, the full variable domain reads DSGVTQTPKHLITATGQRVTLRCSPRSGDLSVYWYQQSLDQGLQFLIQYYNGEERAKGNILERFSAQQFPDLHSELNLSSLELGDSALYFCASSVATRGSGQETQYFGPGTRLLVL.

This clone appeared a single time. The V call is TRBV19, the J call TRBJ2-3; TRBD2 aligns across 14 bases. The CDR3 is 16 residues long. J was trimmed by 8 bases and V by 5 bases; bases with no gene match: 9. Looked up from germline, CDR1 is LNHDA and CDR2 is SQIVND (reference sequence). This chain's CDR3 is CASSPTSGRELGTQYF. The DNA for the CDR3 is TGTGCCAGTAGTCCGACTAGCGGGAGGGAATTAGGTACGCAGTATTTT.

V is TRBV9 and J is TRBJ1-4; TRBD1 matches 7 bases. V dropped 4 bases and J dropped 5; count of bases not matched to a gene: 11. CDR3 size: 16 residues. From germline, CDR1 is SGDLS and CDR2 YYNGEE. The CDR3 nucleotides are TGTGCCAGCAGCCCTGACGGACAGGCCGAAAATGAAAAACTGTTTTTT. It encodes CASSPDGQAENEKLFF.

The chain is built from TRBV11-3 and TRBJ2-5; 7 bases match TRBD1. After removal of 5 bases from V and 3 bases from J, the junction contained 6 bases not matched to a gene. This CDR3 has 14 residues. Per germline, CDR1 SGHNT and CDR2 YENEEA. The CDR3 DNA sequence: TGTGCCAGCAGCGCAGGACAGGTTGAAGAGACCCAGTACTTC. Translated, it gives CASSAGQVEETQYF. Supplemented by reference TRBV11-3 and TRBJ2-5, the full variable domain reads EAGVVQSPRYKIIEKKQPVAFWCNPISGHNTLYWYLQNLGQGPELLIRYENEEAVDDSQLPKDRFSAERLKGVDSTLKIQPAELGDSAVYLCASSAGQVEETQYFGPGTRLLVL.

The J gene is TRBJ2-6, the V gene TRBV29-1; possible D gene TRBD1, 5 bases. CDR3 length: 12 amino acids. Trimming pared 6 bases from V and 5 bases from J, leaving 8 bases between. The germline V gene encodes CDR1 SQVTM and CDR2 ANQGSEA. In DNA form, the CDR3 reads TGCAGCGTCCTGGACAGGGCCAACGTCCTGACTTTC. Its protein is CSVLDRANVLTF.

The CDR3 reads CASSLGQGSNYEQYF. CDR3 bases: TGTGCCAGCAGCTTGGGACAGGGCTCTAACTACGAGCAGTACTTC. J is TRBJ2-7 and V is TRBV5-4, with 7 positions matching TRBD1. The CDR3 consists of 15 residues. Trimming removed 0 bases from V and 3 bases from J; junction bases left unmatched: 6. The V gene's germline CDR1 is SGHNT and CDR2 YYREEE (reference sequence).

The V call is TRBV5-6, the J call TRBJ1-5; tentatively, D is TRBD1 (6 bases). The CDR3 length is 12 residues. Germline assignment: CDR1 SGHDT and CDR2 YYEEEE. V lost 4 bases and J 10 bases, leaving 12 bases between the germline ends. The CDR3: CASSTGTGPQHF. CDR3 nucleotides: TGTGCCAGCAGCACAGGGACGGGACCCCAGCATTTT.

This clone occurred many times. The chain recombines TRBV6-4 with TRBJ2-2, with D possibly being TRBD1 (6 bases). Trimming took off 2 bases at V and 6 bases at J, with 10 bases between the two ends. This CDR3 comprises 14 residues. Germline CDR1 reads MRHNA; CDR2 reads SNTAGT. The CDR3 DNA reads TGTGCCAGCAGTGACGCTGGGGGCGCCGGGGAGCTGTTTTTT. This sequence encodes CASSDAGGAGELFF.

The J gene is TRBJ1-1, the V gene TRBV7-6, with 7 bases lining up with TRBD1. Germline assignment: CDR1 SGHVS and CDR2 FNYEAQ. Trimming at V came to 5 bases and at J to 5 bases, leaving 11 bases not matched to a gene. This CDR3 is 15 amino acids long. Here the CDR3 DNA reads TGTGCCAGCAGCCCATCCCGGACAGGACGGACTGAAGCTTTCTTT. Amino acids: CASSPSRTGRTEAFF.

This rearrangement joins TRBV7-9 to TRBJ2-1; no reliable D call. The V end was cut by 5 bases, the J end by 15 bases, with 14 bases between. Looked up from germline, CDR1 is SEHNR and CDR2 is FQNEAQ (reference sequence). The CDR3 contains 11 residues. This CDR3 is CASSPEFLRFF. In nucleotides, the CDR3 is TGTGCCAGCAGCCCCGAGTTTTTACGGTTCTTC.

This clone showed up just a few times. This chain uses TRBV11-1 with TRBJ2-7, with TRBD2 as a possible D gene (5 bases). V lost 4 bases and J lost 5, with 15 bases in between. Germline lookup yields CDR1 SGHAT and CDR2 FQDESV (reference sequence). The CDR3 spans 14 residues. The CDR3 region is CASSSRGQMDEQYF. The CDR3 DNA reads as TGTGCCAGCAGCTCCCGGGGTCAGATGGACGAGCAGTACTTC.

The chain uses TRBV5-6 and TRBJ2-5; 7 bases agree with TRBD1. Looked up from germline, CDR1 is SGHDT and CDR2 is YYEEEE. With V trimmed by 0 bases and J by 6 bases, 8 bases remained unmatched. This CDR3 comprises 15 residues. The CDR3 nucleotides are TGTGCCAGCAGCTTGGAGGACAGGACTTTACAGACCCAGTACTTC. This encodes CASSLEDRTLQTQYF.

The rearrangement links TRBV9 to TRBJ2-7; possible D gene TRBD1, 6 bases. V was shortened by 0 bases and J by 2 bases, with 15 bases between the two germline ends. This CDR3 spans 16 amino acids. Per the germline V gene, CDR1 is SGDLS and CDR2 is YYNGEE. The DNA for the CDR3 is TGTGCCAGCAGCGTAGCTTGCAGGGGAAGTCCCTACGAGCAGTACTTC. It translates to CASSVACRGSPYEQYF.

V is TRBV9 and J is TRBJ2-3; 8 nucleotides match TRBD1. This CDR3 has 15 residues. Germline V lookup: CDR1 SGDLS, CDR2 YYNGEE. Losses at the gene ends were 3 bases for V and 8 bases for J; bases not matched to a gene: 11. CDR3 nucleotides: TGTGCCAGCAGCGGACAGGGGTTTAGTCAGGGTACGCAGTATTTT. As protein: CASSGQGFSQGTQYF.

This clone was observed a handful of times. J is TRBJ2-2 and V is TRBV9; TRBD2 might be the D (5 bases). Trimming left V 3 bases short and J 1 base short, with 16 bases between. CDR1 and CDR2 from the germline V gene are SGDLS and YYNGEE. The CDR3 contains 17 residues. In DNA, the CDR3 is TGTGCCAGCAGCGACCAGCCCTACCGGGAGAACACCGGGGAGCTGTTTTTT. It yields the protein CASSDQPYRENTGELFF.

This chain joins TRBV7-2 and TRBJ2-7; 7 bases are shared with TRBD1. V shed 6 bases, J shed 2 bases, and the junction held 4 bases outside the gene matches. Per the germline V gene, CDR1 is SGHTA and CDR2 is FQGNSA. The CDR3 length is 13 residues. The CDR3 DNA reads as TGTGCCAGCAGGCCTACAGGGGCCTACGAGCAGTACTTC. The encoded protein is CASRPTGAYEQYF.

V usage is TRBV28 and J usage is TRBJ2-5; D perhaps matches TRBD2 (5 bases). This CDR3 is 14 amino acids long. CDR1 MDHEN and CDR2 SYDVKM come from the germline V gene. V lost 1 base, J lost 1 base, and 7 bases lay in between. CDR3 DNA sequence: TGTGCCAGCAGTTTATCGGGATCCCAAGAGACCCAGTACTTC. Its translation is CASSLSGSQETQYF.

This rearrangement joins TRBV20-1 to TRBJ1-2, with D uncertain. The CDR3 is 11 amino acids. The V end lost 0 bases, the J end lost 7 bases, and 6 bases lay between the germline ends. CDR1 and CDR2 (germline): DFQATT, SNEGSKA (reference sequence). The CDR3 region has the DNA TGCAGTGCTAGAGATCCTCCTGGCTACACCTTC. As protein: CSARDPPGYTF.

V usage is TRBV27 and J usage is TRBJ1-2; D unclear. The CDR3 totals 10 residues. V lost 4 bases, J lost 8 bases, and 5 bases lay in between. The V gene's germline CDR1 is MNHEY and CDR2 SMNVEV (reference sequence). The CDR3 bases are TGTGCCAGCAGTTGGGCGGGCTACACCTTC. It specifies CASSWAGYTF.

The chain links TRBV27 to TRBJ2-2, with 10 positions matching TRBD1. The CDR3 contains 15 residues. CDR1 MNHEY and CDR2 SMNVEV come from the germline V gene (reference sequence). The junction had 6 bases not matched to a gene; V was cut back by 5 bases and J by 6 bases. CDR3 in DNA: TGTGCCAGCAGTAGCCGGGACAGGGGTCCCGGGGAGCTGTTTTTT. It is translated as CASSSRDRGPGELFF.

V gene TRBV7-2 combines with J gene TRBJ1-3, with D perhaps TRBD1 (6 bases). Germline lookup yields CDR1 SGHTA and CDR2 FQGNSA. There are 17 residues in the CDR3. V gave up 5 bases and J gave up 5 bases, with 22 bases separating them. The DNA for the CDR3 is TGTGCCAGCAGCCCATTGTGGGACGGGACATTAAGAAACACCATATATTTT. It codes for CASSPLWDGTLRNTIYF.

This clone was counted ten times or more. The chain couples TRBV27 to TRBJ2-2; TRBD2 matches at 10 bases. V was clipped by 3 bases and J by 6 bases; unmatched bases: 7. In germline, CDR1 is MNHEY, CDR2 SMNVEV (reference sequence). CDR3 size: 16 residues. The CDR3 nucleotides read TGTGCCAGCAGTTTCCCCCGGACTAGCGGACCCGGGGAGCTGTTTTTT. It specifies CASSFPRTSGPGELFF.

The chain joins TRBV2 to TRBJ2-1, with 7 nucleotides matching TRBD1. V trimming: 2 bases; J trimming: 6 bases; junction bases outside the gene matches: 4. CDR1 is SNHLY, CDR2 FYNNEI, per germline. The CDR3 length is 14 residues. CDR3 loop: CASSERGQINEQFF. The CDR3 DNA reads TGTGCCAGCAGTGAAAGGGGGCAGATCAATGAGCAGTTCTTC.